This T cell receptor beta chain was recorded in a study of CD8 T cells in Susac syndrome. Random-hexamer reverse transcription was applied to 0.5 to 1 ug RNA. The TCR beta CDR3 was amplified by immunoSEQ multiplex PCR across 54 Vbeta, 13 Jbeta. TCRdb reanalysed the immunoSEQ multiplex PCR reads using MiXCR and keeps one entry per CDR3 protein. The sample shows approximately 150,000 distinct CDR3 sequences, approximately 94% of them seen only once. There are 17 residues in the CDR3. V lost 3 bases to trimming and J lost 2 bases; unmatched junction nucleotides: 8. CDR1 GTSNPN and CDR2 SVGIG come from the germline V gene (reference sequence). The CD8+ and CD4+ T cells were negatively isolated, with the TEMRA cells enriched by FACS.

Sequenced input: CD4+ T cells from PBMCs. This TCR derives from a human donor with multiple sclerosis. This rearrangement joins TRBV30 to TRBJ1-5; the match to TRBD1 covers 12 bases. The CDR3 is CAWSQGQGASGNQPQHF. CDR3 coding DNA: TGTGCCTGGAGCCAGGGACAGGGGGCGTCGGGCAATCAGCCCCAGCATTTT.